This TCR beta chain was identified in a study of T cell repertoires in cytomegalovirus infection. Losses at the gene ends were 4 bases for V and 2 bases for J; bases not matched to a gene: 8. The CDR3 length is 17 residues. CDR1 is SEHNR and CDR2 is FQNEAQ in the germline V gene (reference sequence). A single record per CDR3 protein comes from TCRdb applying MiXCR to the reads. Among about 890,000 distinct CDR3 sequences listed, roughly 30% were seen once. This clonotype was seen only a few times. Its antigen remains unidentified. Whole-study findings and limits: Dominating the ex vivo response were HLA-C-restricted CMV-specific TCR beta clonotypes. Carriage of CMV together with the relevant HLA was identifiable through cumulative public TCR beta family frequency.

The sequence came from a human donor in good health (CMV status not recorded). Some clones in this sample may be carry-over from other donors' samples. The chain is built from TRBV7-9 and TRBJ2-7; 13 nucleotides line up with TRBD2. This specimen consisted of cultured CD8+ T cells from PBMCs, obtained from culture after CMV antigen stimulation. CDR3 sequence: CASSSGTSGIRAYEQYF. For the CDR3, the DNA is TGTGCCAGCAGCTCCGGGACTAGCGGGATCCGAGCCTACGAGCAGTACTTC.